These 10 T cell receptor beta chains were all obtained from the same sample, sequenced in a study of CXCR3-negative and CXCR3-positive naive CD8 T cells. Points from the study as a whole: In CXCR3-positive naive cells, the TRB CDR3s were more hydrophobic than in CXCR3-negative naive cells.

TRB cDNA libraries were made by UMI-labeled 5' RACE. TCRdb re-analyzed the 5' RACE reads; it lists each CDR3 protein once, without DNA. There are 130,000 to 150,000 distinct CDR3 sequences in the sample, with 0.25% to 0.3% held by the top ten. Their antigen targets remain unknown. The material sequenced was naive CXCR3+ CD8+ T cells from blood. Subset indicated: CD45RO-CCR7+CD27+CD95- naive CD8+ T cells expressing CXCR3 (TNR3+). These TCRs come from a human donor in good health. Some clones in this sample may be carry-over from other donors' samples.

The chain joins TRBV7-9 to TRBJ1-4; with no DNA, the TCRdb D assignment of TRBD1 cannot be verified. Germline-derived CDR1 and CDR2 are SEHNR and FQNEAQ (reference sequence). This CDR3 has 12 residues. The CDR3 sequence: CASGTGWEKLFF.

The CDR3 sequence is CASSLRWDRGTDTQYF. V is TRBV12-3 or TRBV12-4 and J is TRBJ2-3; as DNA is missing, the TRBD1 call by TCRdb cannot be tested. This CDR3 region has 16 residues.

J is TRBJ2-1 and V is TRBV14; no DNA is available, so the TRBD2 call from TCRdb remains unchecked. Looked up from germline, CDR1 is SGHDN and CDR2 is FVKESK. This CDR3 contains 16 residues. This CDR3 reads CASSLSVGLAFVEQFF.

The chain combines TRBV30 with TRBJ2-1; absent DNA, TCRdb's TRBD1 call cannot be checked. The CDR3 runs to 14 residues. The germline V gene encodes CDR1 GTSNPN and CDR2 SVGIG (reference sequence). This chain's CDR3 is CASAGTGGSWEQFF.

V usage is TRBV28 and J usage is TRBJ2-7; TCRdb lists TRBD2, though no DNA is available to test this call. The length of the CDR3 is 15 residues. CDR1 is MDHEN and CDR2 is SYDVKM in the germline V gene. This CDR3 is CASRPAGSGGNEQYF.

The chain has TRBV29-1 and TRBJ1-2; TCRdb's D gene call, TRBD1, goes unchecked for lack of DNA. The CDR3 is 14 residues long. Germline lookup yields CDR1 SQVTM and CDR2 ANQGSEA. CDR3: CSVEDDNRDHGYTF.

V gene TRBV20-1 combines with J gene TRBJ2-2; the TCRdb D gene call, TRBD2, has no DNA to confirm it. CDR3 length equals 16 residues. Germline CDR1 reads DFQATT; CDR2 reads SNEGSKA (reference sequence). CDR3: CSARDMGSGVTGELFF.

The V and J genes are TRBV29-1 and TRBJ1-4; TCRdb reports TRBD1, a call that lacks DNA to check it against. From germline, CDR1 is SQVTM and CDR2 ANQGSEA. This CDR3 has 12 amino acids. The CDR3 spells CSLGQENEKLFF.

This sequence joins TRBV5-1 and TRBJ2-7; lacking DNA, the TRBD2 call made by TCRdb goes unchecked. Germline V gives CDR1 SGHRS, CDR2 YFSETQ. CDR3 length: 15 residues. CDR3 protein: CASSLVGNPAEEQYF.

The chain joins TRBV4-2 to TRBJ2-7; as DNA is missing, the TRBD1 call by TCRdb cannot be tested. Per germline, CDR1 LGHNA and CDR2 YNFKEQ. This CDR3 region has 15 residues. The CDR3 reads CASSQDKQGAPEQYF.